The rows below give T cell receptor beta chains drawn from one sample of a study of cytomegalovirus exposure and HLA in healthy donors. Using immunoSEQ multiplex PCR, the repertoire was profiled, and TCRdb retains in-frame clones only, with some absent. The sample yields 150,000 to 200,000 clones, approximately 80% seen once. The specimen sequenced was PBMCs. The receptors derive from a woman aged 25-40 years in good health and CMV-seronegative. The CDR3 runs from the conserved cysteine through the conserved F or W.

v_call	j_call	cdr3_aa
TRBV11-2	TRBJ2-7	CASNPDRAAYEQYF
TRBV14	TRBJ1-1	CASSLTGSGNDEAFF
TRBV10-3	TRBJ1-2	CAILTGANYGYTF
TRBV9	TRBJ2-3	CASSSGQGTYFVDTQYF
TRBV2	TRBJ1-3	CASSLQGFTGNTIYF
TRBV2	TRBJ2-1	CASSAWGEDNEQFF
TRBV5-6	TRBJ2-6	CASSLAPRGGGANVLTF
TRBV28	TRBJ2-1	CASRLTWSSGGDEQFF
TRBV28	TRBJ2-1	CASGNRDYNEQFF
TRBV18	TRBJ2-3	CASSRLADRTDTQYF
TRBV19	TRBJ1-1	CASSPLGAGGMNTEAFF
TRBV30	TRBJ2-7	CAWSRDRGYEQYF
TRBV19	TRBJ2-1	CASSWGGLALGEQFF
TRBV4-1	TRBJ1-2	CASSQGQNYTF
TRBV2	TRBJ2-5	CASSVKETQYF
TRBV5-1	TRBJ2-5	CASSLALRDQETQYF
TRBV19	TRBJ1-3	CASSIRGQFSGNTIYF
TRBV9	TRBJ2-7	CASSVAAGGGYEQYF
TRBV11-2	TRBJ1-5	CASSLQGAMGNQPQHF
TRBV28	TRBJ1-1	CASSPVAGTEAFF
TRBV23-1	TRBJ2-2	CASSQTPRVLRTGELFF
TRBV7-2	TRBJ2-7	CASSLYISHLYEQYF
TRBV5-1	TRBJ2-7	CASSRTGASSYEQYF
TRBV11-2	TRBJ2-3	CAGRETSSHTQYF
TRBV9	TRBJ2-1	CASSPAAGANEQFF
TRBV6-6	TRBJ2-5	CASSYSRQGETQYF
TRBV7-2	TRBJ2-5	CASSIYRGEETQYF
TRBV12-5	TRBJ2-1	CASGLVMGQGSDNEQFF
TRBV5-4	TRBJ2-5	CASSWTAQAQETQYF
TRBV7-9	TRBJ2-7	CASSRDSDLDEQYF
TRBV25-1	TRBJ1-6	CASSEFRGLPGDNSPLHF
TRBV7-2	TRBJ2-1	CASTTRLDGINEQFF
TRBV11-1	TRBJ1-4	CASSPTDRGEKLFF
TRBV7-7	TRBJ2-2	CASRHEGTGELFF
TRBV6-5	TRBJ2-3	CASSYAGRGTDTQYF
TRBV2	TRBJ2-2	CASSALAGAGELFF
TRBV28	TRBJ1-2	CASRFKNRAVTGYTF
TRBV5-4	TRBJ2-5	CASSLSGQKETQYF
TRBV29-1	TRBJ2-1	CSVVRGGREYNEQFF
TRBV19	TRBJ2-7	CASGPGQGYGEQYF
TRBV7-2	TRBJ2-7	CASSLWVRGREQYF
TRBV6-6	TRBJ1-1	CASSYSTGGASTEAFF
TRBV30	TRBJ1-3	CAWSRDRGSGNTIYF
TRBV10-3	TRBJ1-6	CAISARESSYNSPLHF
TRBV4-2	TRBJ2-1	CASSFAAGDNEQFF
TRBV29-1	TRBJ1-1	CSALDRLNTEAFF
TRBV7-2	TRBJ1-1	CASSLQQGWNTEAFF
TRBV5-1	TRBJ2-4	CASSLEGTSGNSQYF
TRBV7-3	TRBJ1-2	CASSLSGGDYGYTF
TRBV28	TRBJ2-7	CASSPSRLRVEQYF
TRBV7-6	TRBJ1-4	CASSRRQGWESEKLFF
TRBV10-3	TRBJ1-2	CAINPSTGAYGYTF
TRBV6-1	TRBJ1-2	CASSEGPTGLIYGYTF
TRBV15	TRBJ1-1	CATSSPNRAGETEAFF
TRBV18	TRBJ2-1	CASSAGEGTYNEQFF